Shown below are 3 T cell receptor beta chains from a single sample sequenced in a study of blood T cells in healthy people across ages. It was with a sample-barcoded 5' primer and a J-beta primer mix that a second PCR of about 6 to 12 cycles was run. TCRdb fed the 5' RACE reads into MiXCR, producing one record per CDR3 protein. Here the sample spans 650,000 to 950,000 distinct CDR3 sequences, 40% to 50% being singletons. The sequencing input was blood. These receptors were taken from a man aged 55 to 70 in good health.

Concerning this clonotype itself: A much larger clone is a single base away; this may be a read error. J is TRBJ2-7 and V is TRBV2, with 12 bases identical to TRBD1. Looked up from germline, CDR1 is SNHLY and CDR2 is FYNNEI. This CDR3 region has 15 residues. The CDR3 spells CDSSGGQGAAYEQYF. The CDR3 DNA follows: TGTGACAGCAGTGGGGGACAGGGGGCGGCCTACGAGCAGTACTTC.

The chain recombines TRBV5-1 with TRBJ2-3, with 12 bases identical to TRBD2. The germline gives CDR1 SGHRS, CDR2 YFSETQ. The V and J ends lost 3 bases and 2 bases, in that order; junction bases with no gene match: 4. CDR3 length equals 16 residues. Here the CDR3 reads CASSWTSGVNTDTQYF. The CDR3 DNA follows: TGCGCCAGCAGCTGGACTAGCGGGGTGAACACAGATACGCAGTATTTT.

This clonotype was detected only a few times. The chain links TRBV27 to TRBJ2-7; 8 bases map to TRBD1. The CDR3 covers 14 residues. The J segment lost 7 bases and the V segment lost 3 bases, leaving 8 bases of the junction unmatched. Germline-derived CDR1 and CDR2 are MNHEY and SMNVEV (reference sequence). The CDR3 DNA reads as TGTGCCAGCAGTTTGCGACAGGGGTCGTGGGAGCAGTACTTC. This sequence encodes CASSLRQGSWEQYF.